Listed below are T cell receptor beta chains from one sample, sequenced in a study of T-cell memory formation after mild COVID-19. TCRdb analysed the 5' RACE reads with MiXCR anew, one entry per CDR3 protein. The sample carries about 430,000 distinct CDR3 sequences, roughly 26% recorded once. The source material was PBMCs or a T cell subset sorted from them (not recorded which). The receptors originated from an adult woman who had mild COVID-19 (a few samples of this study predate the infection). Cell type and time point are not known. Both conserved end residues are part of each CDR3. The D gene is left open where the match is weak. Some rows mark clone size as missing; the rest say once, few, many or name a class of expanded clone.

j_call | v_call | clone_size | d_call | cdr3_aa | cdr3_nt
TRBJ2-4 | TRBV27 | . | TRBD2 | CASSSPGTSGSLQYF | TGTGCCAGCAGTTCCCCCGGGACTAGCGGGAGTCTTCAGTACTTC
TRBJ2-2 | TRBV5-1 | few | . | CASSLTAPGTGELFF | TGCGCCAGCAGCTTGACGGCCCCGGGCACCGGGGAGCTGTTTTTT
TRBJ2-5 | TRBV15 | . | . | CATSTRTSQETQYF | TGTGCCACCAGCACCAGGACCTCCCAAGAGACCCAGTACTTC
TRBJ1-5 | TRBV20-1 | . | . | CSATGTMVFYRASNQPQHF | TGCAGTGCTACAGGGACAATGGTTTTTTATAGAGCAAGCAATCAGCCCCAGCATTTT
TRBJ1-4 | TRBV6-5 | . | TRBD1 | CASSYGGTGREKLFF | TGTGCCAGCAGTTATGGGGGGACAGGGAGGGAAAAACTGTTTTTT
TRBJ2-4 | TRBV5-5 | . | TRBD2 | CASSSVLTPKRGDIQYF | TGTGCCAGCAGCTCCGTTTTGACCCCGAAACGGGGGGACATTCAGTACTTC
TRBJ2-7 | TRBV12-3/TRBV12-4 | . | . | CASSFWGGYEQYF | TGTGCCAGCAGCTTTTGGGGAGGCTACGAGCAGTACTTC
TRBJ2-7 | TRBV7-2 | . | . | CASSPSRTGPYEQYF | TGTGCCAGCAGCCCGTCGAGGACCGGCCCCTACGAGCAGTACTTC
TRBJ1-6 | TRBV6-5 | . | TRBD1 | CASSYAGDRRSPLHF | TGTGCCAGCAGTTACGCGGGGGACAGGCGTTCACCCCTCCACTTT
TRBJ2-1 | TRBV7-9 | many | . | CASSLAVEQFF | TGTGCCAGCAGCTTGGCGGTCGAGCAGTTCTTC
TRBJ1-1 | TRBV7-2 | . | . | CASSLRYTEAFF | TGTGCCAGCAGCTTAAGGTACACTGAAGCTTTCTTT
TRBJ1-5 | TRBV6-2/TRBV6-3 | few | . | CASTKEGIQPQHF | TGTGCCAGCACCAAGGAGGGGATCCAGCCCCAGCATTTT
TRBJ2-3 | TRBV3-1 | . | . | CASSQDRDQKGTDTQYF | TGTGCCAGCAGCCAAGATCGCGATCAAAAGGGCACAGATACGCAGTATTTT
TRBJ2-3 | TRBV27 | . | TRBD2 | CASSPTSGRWGADTQYF | TGTGCCAGCAGTCCTACTAGCGGGAGATGGGGCGCAGATACGCAGTATTTT
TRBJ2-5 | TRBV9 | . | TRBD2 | CASSVGLGLAGQQETQYF | TGTGCCAGCAGCGTAGGCTTGGGGCTAGCGGGTCAACAAGAGACCCAGTACTTC
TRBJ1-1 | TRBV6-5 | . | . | CASSPSRVGFNTEAFF | TGTGCCAGCAGTCCCTCGAGGGTGGGTTTTAACACTGAAGCTTTCTTT
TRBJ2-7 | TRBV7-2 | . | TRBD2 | CASSAAGTRQEQYF | TGTGCCAGCAGCGCCGCCGGGACTAGACAAGAGCAGTACTTC
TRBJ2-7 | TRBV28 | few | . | CASSLRSFFYEQYF | TGTGCCAGCAGTTTACGGAGCTTCTTCTACGAGCAGTACTTC
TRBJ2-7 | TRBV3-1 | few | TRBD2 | CASSPTSSGTRGYEQYF | TGTGCCAGCAGCCCAACAAGCTCCGGGACTAGAGGCTACGAGCAGTACTTC
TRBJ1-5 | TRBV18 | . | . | CASSTGNQPQHF | TGTGCCAGCTCAACGGGTAATCAGCCCCAGCATTTT
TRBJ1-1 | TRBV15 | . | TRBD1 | CATSRGSQGADTEAFF | TGTGCCACCAGCAGAGGCTCACAGGGGGCGGATACTGAAGCTTTCTTT
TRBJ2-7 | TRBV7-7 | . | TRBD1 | CASTTGTGGGEQYF | TGTGCCAGCACTACCGGGACAGGGGGTGGCGAGCAGTACTTC
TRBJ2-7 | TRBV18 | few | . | CASSPEGYEQYF | TGTGCCAGCTCTCCCGAAGGTTACGAGCAGTACTTC
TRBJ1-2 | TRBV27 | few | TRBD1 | CASSPTGTGDYGYTF | TGTGCCAGCAGTCCCACCGGGACAGGGGACTATGGCTACACCTTC
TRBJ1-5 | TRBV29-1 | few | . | CSVETVSNQPQHF | TGCAGCGTTGAAACAGTTAGCAATCAGCCCCAGCATTTT
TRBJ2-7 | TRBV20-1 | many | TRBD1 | CSALTGKHSSYEQYF | TGCAGTGCACTGACAGGGAAACACAGCTCCTACGAGCAGTACTTC
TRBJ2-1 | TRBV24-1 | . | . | CATSDPLRNEQFF | TGTGCCACCAGTGATCCCCTCCGGAATGAGCAGTTCTTC
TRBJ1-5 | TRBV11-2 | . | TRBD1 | CASSLGEAGQGFQPQHF | TGTGCCAGCAGCTTAGGCGAGGCGGGACAGGGGTTTCAGCCCCAGCATTTT
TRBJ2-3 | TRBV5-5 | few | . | CASSLGIGGVSTDTQYF | TGTGCCAGCAGCTTGGGGATTGGCGGTGTTAGCACAGATACGCAGTATTTT
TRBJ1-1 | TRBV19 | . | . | CASRPVGGTEAFF | TGTGCCAGTAGACCGGTGGGGGGCACTGAAGCTTTCTTT
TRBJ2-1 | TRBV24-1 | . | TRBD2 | CATSGGSSYNEQFF | TGTGCCACCAGTGGCGGGAGCTCCTACAATGAGCAGTTCTTC
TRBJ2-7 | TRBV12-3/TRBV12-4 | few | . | CASSPQAGTYEQYF | TGTGCCAGCAGTCCCCAGGCGGGTACCTACGAGCAGTACTTC
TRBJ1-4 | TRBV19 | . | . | CASSHQSANEKLFF | TGTGCCAGTAGCCATCAGTCGGCTAATGAAAAACTGTTTTTT
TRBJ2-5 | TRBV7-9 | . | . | CASRLLGQLQETQYF | TGTGCCAGCAGATTATTAGGACAGCTCCAAGAGACCCAGTACTTC
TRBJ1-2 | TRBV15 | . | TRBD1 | CATSTGGGAPYGYTF | TGTGCCACCAGCACTGGAGGGGGCGCCCCCTATGGCTACACCTTC
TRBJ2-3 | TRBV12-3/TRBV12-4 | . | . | CASRNRVSTDTQYF | TGTGCCAGCAGAAACAGGGTTTCCACAGATACGCAGTATTTT
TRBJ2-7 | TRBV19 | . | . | CASKGLGSEQYF | TGTGCCAGTAAGGGATTGGGGTCCGAGCAGTACTTC
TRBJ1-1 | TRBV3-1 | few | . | CASSHLGGRNTEAFF | TGTGCCAGCAGCCACCTCGGAGGTAGGAACACTGAAGCTTTCTTT
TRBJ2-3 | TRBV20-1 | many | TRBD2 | CSATLTSTTQYF | TGCAGTGCTACTCTGACTAGCACTACGCAGTATTTT
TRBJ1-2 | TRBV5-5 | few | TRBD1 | CASSFREGQGGYGYTF | TGTGCCAGCAGCTTCCGGGAGGGACAGGGGGGGTATGGCTACACCTTC
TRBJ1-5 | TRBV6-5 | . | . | CASSWTPGSEPQHF | TGTGCCAGCAGTTGGACACCTGGAAGTGAGCCCCAGCATTTT
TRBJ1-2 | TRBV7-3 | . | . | CASSPRPTDNYGYTF | TGTGCCAGCAGCCCCCGACCGACAGATAACTATGGCTACACCTTC
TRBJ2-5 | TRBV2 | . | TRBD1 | CASTRSAYRGRGRETQYF | TGTGCCAGCACCCGATCCGCCTACAGGGGACGTGGGCGAGAGACCCAGTACTTC
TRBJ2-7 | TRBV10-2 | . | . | CASSAPGLYEQYF | TGCGCCAGCAGCGCACCGGGACTTTACGAGCAGTACTTC
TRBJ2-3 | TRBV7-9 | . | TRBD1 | CASSPRTGEVTDTQYF | TGTGCCAGCAGCCCCCGGACAGGGGAGGTCACAGATACGCAGTATTTT
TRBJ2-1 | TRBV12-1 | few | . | CASSFPGTGFMYEQFF | TGTGCCAGCAGCTTCCCCGGGACAGGGTTTATGTATGAGCAGTTCTTC
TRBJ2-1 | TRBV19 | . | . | CASSILPSNQQFF | TGTGCCAGTAGTATACTTCCGTCCAATCAGCAGTTCTTC
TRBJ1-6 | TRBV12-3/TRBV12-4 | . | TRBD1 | CASSRDRGSPLHF | TGTGCCAGCAGTCGGGACAGGGGTTCACCCCTCCACTTT
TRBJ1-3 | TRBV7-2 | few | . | CASSLGATLSGTIYF | TGTGCCAGCAGCTTAGGGGCCACCCTGAGCGGCACCATATATTTT
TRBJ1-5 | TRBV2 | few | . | CASSGDGNQPQHF | TGTGCCAGCAGTGGGGACGGTAATCAGCCCCAGCATTTT
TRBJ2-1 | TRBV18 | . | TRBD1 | CASSTGTGSYNEQFF | TGTGCCAGCTCAACCGGGACAGGGTCCTACAATGAGCAGTTCTTC
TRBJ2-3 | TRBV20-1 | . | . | CSAPRFSTDTQYF | TGCAGTGCTCCCCGCTTTAGCACAGATACGCAGTATTTT
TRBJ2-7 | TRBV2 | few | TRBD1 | CASSIGQEYYEQYF | TGTGCCAGCAGCATTGGACAGGAATACTACGAGCAGTACTTC
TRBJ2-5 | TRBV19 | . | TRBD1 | CASSIRGNGETQYF | TGTGCCAGTAGTATCAGGGGGAATGGGGAGACCCAGTACTTC
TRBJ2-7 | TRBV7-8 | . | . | CASSPEDAGAAYEQYF | TGTGCCAGCAGCCCAGAAGACGCAGGAGCTGCCTACGAGCAGTACTTC
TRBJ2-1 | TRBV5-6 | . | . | CASSEYNEQFF | TGTGCCAGCAGCGAATACAATGAGCAGTTCTTC
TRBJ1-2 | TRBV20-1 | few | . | CSAKQGNYGYTF | TGCAGTGCGAAGCAGGGGAACTATGGCTACACCTTC
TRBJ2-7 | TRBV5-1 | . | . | CASRDYRGGEQYF | TGCGCCAGCAGAGACTATCGAGGGGGCGAGCAGTACTTC
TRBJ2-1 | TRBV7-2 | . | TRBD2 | CASVTPAGGPVNEQFF | TGTGCCAGCGTCACACCGGCGGGAGGGCCGGTTAATGAGCAGTTCTTC